This T cell receptor beta chain was sequenced in a study of CD8 T cells in ankylosing spondylitis. Study conclusions and caveats: There was a TCR beta motif, made of several highly homologous variants, that appeared characteristic of ankylosing spondylitis blood.

Note on this clonotype: Its antigen is still unknown.

MiXCR, run by TCRdb on the 5' RACE reads, gives a single entry per CDR3 protein. The sample lists about 300,000 distinct CDR3 sequences, about a fifth occurring once. The germline V gene has CDR1 SGHRS and CDR2 YFSETQ. The V gene lost 3 bases and the J gene lost 5 bases, with 15 bases spanning the gap. The CDR3 length is 15 residues. This clonotype was sampled from a female donor with ankylosing spondylitis or in good health (not recorded which). The specimen sequenced was blood, either unsorted or a sorted T cell fraction (not recorded which). This chain joins TRBV5-1 and TRBJ2-1; D is tentatively TRBD1 or TRBD2 (6 bases each). The DNA for the CDR3 is TGCGCCAGCAGCTCACTGGCGGGACAAGACAATGAGCAGTTCTTC. Translating it yields CASSSLAGQDNEQFF. Full variable domain (missing parts from reference TRBV5-1 and TRBJ2-1): KAGVTQTPRYLIKTRGQQVTLSCSPISGHRSVSWYQQTPGQGLQFLFEYFSETQRNKGNFPGRFSGRQFSNSRSEMNVSTLELGDSALYLCASSSLAGQDNEQFFGPGTRLTVL.